Here is one T cell receptor (beta chain) with its context. Produced via immunoSEQ multiplex PCR; TCRdb's table is partial and in-frame only. This table holds some 160,000 clones, around 90% found once. The data are from a study of T cell responses to AZD1222 COVID-19 vaccine. In germline, CDR1 is SGHNT, CDR2 YYREEE (reference sequence). This CDR3 is 15 amino acids long. V dropped 0 bases and J dropped 0 bases, with 9 bases sitting between them. Here the sequenced sample was peripheral blood, taken 28 days after the second AZD1222 dose. This TCR was sampled from an adult who received the AZD1222 COVID-19 vaccine. The gene calls are TRBV5-4 and TRBJ1-1; a weak D match, TRBD1 (5 bases). The DNA of the CDR3 is TGTGCCAGCAGCTTGGGAGGGGCCCTGAACACTGAAGCTTTCTTT. Translated: CASSLGGALNTEAFF.